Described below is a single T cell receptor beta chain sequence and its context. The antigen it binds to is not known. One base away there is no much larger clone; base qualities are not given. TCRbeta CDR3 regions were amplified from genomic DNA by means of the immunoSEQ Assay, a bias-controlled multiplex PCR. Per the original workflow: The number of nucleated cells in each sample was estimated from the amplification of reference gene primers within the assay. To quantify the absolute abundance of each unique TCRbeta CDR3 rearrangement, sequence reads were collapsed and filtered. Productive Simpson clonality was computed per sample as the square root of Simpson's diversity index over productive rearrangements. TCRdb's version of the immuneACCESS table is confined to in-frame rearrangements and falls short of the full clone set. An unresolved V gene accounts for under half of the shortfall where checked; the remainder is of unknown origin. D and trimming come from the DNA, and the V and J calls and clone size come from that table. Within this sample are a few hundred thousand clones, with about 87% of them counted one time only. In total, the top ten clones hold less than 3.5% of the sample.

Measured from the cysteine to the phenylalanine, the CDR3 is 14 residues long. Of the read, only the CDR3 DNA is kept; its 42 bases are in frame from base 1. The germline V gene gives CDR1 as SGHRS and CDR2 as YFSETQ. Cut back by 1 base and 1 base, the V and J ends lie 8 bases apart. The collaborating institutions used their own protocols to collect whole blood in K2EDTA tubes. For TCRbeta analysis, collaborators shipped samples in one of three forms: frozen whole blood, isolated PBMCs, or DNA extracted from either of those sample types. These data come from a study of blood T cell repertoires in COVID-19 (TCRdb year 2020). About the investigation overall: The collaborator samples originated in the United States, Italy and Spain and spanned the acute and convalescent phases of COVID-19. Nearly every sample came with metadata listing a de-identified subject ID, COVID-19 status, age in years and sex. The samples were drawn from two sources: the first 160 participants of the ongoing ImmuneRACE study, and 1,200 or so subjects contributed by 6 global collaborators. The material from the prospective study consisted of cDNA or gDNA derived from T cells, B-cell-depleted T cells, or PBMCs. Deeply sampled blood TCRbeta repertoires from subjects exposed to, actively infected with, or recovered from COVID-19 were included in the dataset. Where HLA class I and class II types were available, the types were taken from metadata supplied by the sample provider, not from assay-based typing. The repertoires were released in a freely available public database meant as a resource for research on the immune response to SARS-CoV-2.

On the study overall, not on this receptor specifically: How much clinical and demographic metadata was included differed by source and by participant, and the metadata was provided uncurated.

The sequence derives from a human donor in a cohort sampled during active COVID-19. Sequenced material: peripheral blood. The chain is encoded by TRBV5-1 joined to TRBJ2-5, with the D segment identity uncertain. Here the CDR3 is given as CASSLLLIQETQYF. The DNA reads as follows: TGCGCCAGCAGCTTGTTACTAATCCAAGAGACCCAGTACTTC.